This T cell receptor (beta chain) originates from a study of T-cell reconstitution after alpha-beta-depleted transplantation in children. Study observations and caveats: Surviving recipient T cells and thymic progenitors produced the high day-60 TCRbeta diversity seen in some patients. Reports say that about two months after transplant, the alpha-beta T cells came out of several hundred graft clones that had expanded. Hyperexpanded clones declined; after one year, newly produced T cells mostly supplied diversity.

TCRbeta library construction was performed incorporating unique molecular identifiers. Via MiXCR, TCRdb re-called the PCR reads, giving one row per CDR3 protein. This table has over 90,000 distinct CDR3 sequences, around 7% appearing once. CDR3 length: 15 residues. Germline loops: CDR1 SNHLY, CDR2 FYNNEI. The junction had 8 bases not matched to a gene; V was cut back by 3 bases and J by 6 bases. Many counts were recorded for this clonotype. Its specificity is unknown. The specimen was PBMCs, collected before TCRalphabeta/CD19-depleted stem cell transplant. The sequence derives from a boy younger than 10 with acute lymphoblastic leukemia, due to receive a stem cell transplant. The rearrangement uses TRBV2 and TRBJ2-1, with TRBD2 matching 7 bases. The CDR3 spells CASSDAERGVNEQFF. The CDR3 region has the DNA TGTGCCAGCAGTGATGCGGAGCGGGGCGTCAATGAGCAGTTCTTC.